This T cell receptor beta chain originates from a study of regulatory T cells in long-lasting Graves disease. This CDR3 comprises 18 residues. With 6 bases clipped from V and 8 bases from J, the junction kept 19 bases outside the gene matches. The germline V gene has CDR1 LNHDA and CDR2 SQIVND (reference sequence). Arm-PCR of CDR3 regions and iRepertoire HTBI primers were the basis on which TCR beta libraries were built. One entry per CDR3 protein, called by TCRdb with MiXCR from the multiplex PCR reads. The sample gives about 470,000 distinct CDR3 sequences, less than 25% of which show up once; roughly 8% is in the top ten. The time point here: persistent/refractory GD, antithyroid drugs over 5 years with positive TRAb. After RNA was extracted from PBMCs, the TCR library was made from it. At least ten counts were recorded for this clonotype.

The chain links TRBV19 to TRBJ2-4, with TRBD2 matching over 10 bases. Sample: peripheral blood mononuclear cells (PBMCs), taken when the disease was refractory, from a patient treated with antithyroid drugs. This sequence was found in a female donor with Graves disease. The CDR3 protein is CASSPTMRLAGARDIQYF. The DNA of the CDR3 is TGTGCCAGTAGCCCAACCATGCGGCTAGCGGGAGCGAGGGACATTCAGTACTTC.